What follows are 32 T cell receptor beta chains derived from one specimen sequenced in a study of control samples from healthy donors and cancer patients. The assay was immunoSEQ multiplex PCR, and TCRdb's table has in-frame clones only and misses some. This sample has 70,000 or so clones, with around four fifths found just once. Sequencing was done on a sample of PBMCs. These receptors came from a woman aged 50 to 60 with lung cancer.

The chain has TRBV9 and TRBJ2-1; 8 bases are a match to TRBD2. Germline V lookup: CDR1 SGDLS, CDR2 YYNGEE. Trimming cost V 4 bases and J 10 bases; bases outside gene matches: 10. The CDR3 length is 14 residues. In DNA, the CDR3 is TGTGCCAGCAGCCTCCTTAGCGGGGCGGGGGAGCAGTTCTTC. Protein: CASSLLSGAGEQFF.

The genes are TRBV6-2 or TRBV6-3 and TRBJ1-1; D not resolved. This CDR3 is 16 amino acids long. Germline V gene lookup returns CDR1 MNHEY and CDR2 SVGEGT. Trimming removed 2 bases at V and 1 base at J, with 14 bases between. CDR3 sequence (DNA): TGTGCCAGCAGTTACGGTTGGATGCAGCCGAACACTGAAGCTTTCTTT. It translates to CASSYGWMQPNTEAFF.

This clone was found a few times. The V gene is TRBV30, the J gene TRBJ1-6, with 9 bases identical to TRBD1. Per the germline V gene, CDR1 is GTSNPN and CDR2 is SVGIG (reference sequence). This CDR3 is built from 14 residues. The trim removed 5 bases at V and 6 bases at J, leaving 5 bases unmatched. Here the CDR3 DNA reads TGTGCCTGGGAACAGGGGGCCCGTAATTCACCCCTCCACTTT. Encoded protein: CAWEQGARNSPLHF. The full variable domain, in which reference TRBV30 and TRBJ1-6 provide the parts outside the CDR3, is SQTIHQWPATLVQPVGSPLSLECTVEGTSNPNLYWYRQAAGRGLQLLFYSVGIGQISSEVPQNLSASRPQDRQFILSSKKLLLSDSGFYLCAWEQGARNSPLHFGNGTRLTVT.

V and J are TRBV5-6 and TRBJ2-3; 7 nucleotides agree with TRBD2. The CDR3 extends over 16 amino acids. V shed 3 bases, J shed 2 bases, and the junction held 9 bases outside the gene matches. Germline values: CDR1 SGHDT, CDR2 YYEEEE. The DNA for the CDR3 is TGTGCCAGCAGCTCTGCCGGGACTACCAACACAGATACGCAGTATTTT. This translates into CASSSAGTTNTDTQYF.

V is TRBV7-2 and J is TRBJ2-3; D unresolved. In germline, CDR1 is SGHTA, CDR2 FQGNSA. V shed 2 bases and J shed 2 bases, with 5 bases lying between them. The CDR3 length is 13 residues. CDR3 coding DNA: TGTGCCAGCAGCTTAAGCTACACAGATACGCAGTATTTT. This encodes CASSLSYTDTQYF.

The J gene is TRBJ2-7, the V gene TRBV5-6, with a weak D call TRBD1 (5 bases). Germline assignment: CDR1 SGHDT and CDR2 YYEEEE. The germline V and J ends were trimmed by 0 bases and 3 bases, with 7 bases remaining between them. The CDR3 loop spans 13 amino acids. CDR3 DNA sequence: TGTGCCAGCAGCTTGGTCACAGGCTACGAGCAGTACTTC. Its translation is CASSLVTGYEQYF.

The J gene is TRBJ1-6, the V gene TRBV6-6, with TRBD1 as a possible D gene (5 bases). V was shortened by 7 bases and J by 3 bases, with 10 bases between the two germline ends. CDR1 and CDR2 (germline): MNHNY, SVGAGI (reference sequence). The CDR3 has 14 residues. The CDR3 spells CASIQGYYNSPLHF. The CDR3 coding sequence is TGTGCCAGCATCCAGGGTTACTATAATTCACCCCTCCACTTT.

V usage is TRBV27 and J usage is TRBJ2-3, with TRBD1 matching over 7 bases. Germline V gene sequence: CDR1 MNHEY, CDR2 SMNVEV (reference sequence). V lost 5 bases, J lost 2 bases, and 7 bases stayed unmatched. This CDR3 has 15 amino acids. The CDR3 nucleotides are TGTGCCAGCAGTAGAGCCGGACAGGACACAGATACGCAGTATTTT. Protein product: CASSRAGQDTDTQYF.

The V and J genes are TRBV18 and TRBJ2-7, with 9 positions matching TRBD1. In germline, CDR1 is KGHSH, CDR2 LQKENI. This CDR3 has 13 amino acids. V lost 6 bases to trimming and J lost 5 bases; unmatched junction nucleotides: 5. CDR3 loop: CASSWTGDNEQYF. The CDR3 nucleotides are TGTGCCAGCTCTTGGACAGGGGATAACGAGCAGTACTTC.

V is TRBV7-8 and J is TRBJ2-3, with D tentatively TRBD2 (6 bases). Deletions cut 3 bases from V and 2 bases from J, with 15 bases between. The germline V gene encodes CDR1 SGHVS and CDR2 FQNEAQ. The CDR3 length is 16 residues. CDR3 sequence: CASSFAGRGDTDTQYF. CDR3 DNA: TGTGCCAGCAGCTTCGCGGGGAGAGGGGACACAGATACGCAGTATTTT.

The chain combines TRBV18 with TRBJ1-2, with a tentative D call TRBD1 (6 bases). The CDR3 is made up of 15 amino acids. Between the trimmed V and J ends, which lost 2 bases and 6 bases, there was a span of 16 bases. Germline assignment: CDR1 KGHSH and CDR2 LQKENI. The DNA for the CDR3 is TGTGCCAGCTCACCAGAGATCGGCAGGGGAAATGGCTACACCTTC. Protein product: CASSPEIGRGNGYTF.

This rearrangement joins TRBV18 to TRBJ1-2, with D tentatively TRBD1 (6 bases). From germline, CDR1 is KGHSH and CDR2 LQKENI. With 6 bases removed from V and 2 bases from J, the gap between germline ends came to 22 bases. The CDR3 loop spans 17 amino acids. The CDR3 DNA follows: TGTGCCAGCTCGCCTCTGCCGGGAGCAGGGACAAACTATGGCTACACCTTC. It encodes CASSPLPGAGTNYGYTF.

This chain connects TRBV6-5 to TRBJ2-1, with 8 nucleotides matching TRBD2. Germline assignment: CDR1 MNHEY and CDR2 SVGAGI. After removal of 7 bases from V and 12 bases from J, the junction contained 14 bases not matched to a gene. This CDR3 comprises 14 residues. CDR3 sequence reads: CASKLTTGGFGQFF. The CDR3 DNA sequence: TGTGCCAGCAAACTCACAACGGGGGGGTTCGGGCAGTTCTTC.

The chain employs TRBV27 and TRBJ2-2, with TRBD1 matching over 9 bases. Looked up from germline, CDR1 is MNHEY and CDR2 is SMNVEV (reference sequence). V was pared by 5 bases and J by 1 base, with 5 bases of the junction left unmatched. The CDR3 length is 16 residues. For the CDR3, the DNA is TGTGCCAGCAGTGTACAGGGGGCAATGAACACCGGGGAGCTGTTTTTT. The encoded protein is CASSVQGAMNTGELFF.

The chain has TRBV4-2 and TRBJ2-5; no definite D call. The CDR3 spans 14 residues. Germline CDR1 reads LGHNA; CDR2 reads YNFKEQ. The V end was cut by 0 bases, the J end by 5 bases, with 10 bases between. CDR3 bases: TGTGCCAGCAGCCAAGAAGCAGGTCTTGAGACCCAGTACTTC. It yields the protein CASSQEAGLETQYF.

The chain is built from TRBV3-1 (or the pseudogene TRBV3-2) and TRBJ1-4, with a tentative D call TRBD1 (5 bases). The CDR3 loop spans 14 amino acids. Germline loops: CDR1 LGHDT, CDR2 YNNKEL (reference sequence). V was pared by 3 bases and J by 0 bases, with 5 bases between. The CDR3 reads CASSQGATNEKLFF. Here the CDR3 DNA reads TGTGCCAGCAGCCAGGGGGCAACTAATGAAAAACTGTTTTTT.

This rearrangement joins TRBV5-1 to TRBJ1-1; 8 bases match TRBD1. The CDR3 is 17 residues long. The junction had 14 bases not matched to a gene; V was cut back by 7 bases and J by 0 bases. Per the germline V gene, CDR1 is SGHRS and CDR2 is YFSETQ. CDR3 nucleotide sequence: TGCGCCAGCCTAACCGGTCAGGGGGCCCAAATGAACACTGAAGCTTTCTTT. This encodes CASLTGQGAQMNTEAFF.

This chain joins TRBV9 and TRBJ1-4; TRBD1 aligns across 8 bases. This CDR3 contains 15 residues. Germline loops: CDR1 SGDLS, CDR2 YYNGEE. V dropped 3 bases and J dropped 6; count of bases not matched to a gene: 7. This CDR3 reads CASSETTGDDEKLFF. CDR3 DNA: TGTGCCAGCAGCGAAACGACAGGGGATGATGAAAAACTGTTTTTT.

This clone was observed once. V usage is TRBV12-5 and J usage is TRBJ1-1, with D possibly being TRBD1 (5 bases). CDR1 LGHNT and CDR2 FRNRAP come from the germline V gene. The CDR3 length is 14 residues. Trimming took 7 bases from V and 4 from J, leaving 16 bases between them. CDR3 loop: CASAPGPGGTEAFF. As DNA, the CDR3 is TGTGCTAGTGCCCCGGGACCGGGAGGCACTGAAGCTTTCTTT.

Points on this clone: One end of the junction is discordant with germline, which a read error may explain. This chain connects TRBV30 to TRBJ1-4; D unclear. Germline V lookup: CDR1 GTSNPN, CDR2 SVGIG (reference sequence). This CDR3 spans 12 amino acids. CDR3 amino acids: CTWSVLGEKLFF. The CDR3 DNA reads TGTACCTGGAGTGTACTCGGAGAAAAACTGTTTTTT.

The chain combines TRBV11-2 with TRBJ1-2; 9 bases agree with TRBD1. With 5 bases clipped from V and 2 bases from J, the junction kept 9 bases outside the gene matches. CDR1 is SGHAT and CDR2 is FQNNGV in the germline V gene. The length of the CDR3 is 16 residues. CDR3 bases: TGTGCCAGCAGCCTACGAACGGGACAGGGAAACTATGGCTACACCTTC. Encoded protein: CASSLRTGQGNYGYTF.

In its sample, this clone was seen once. The chain has TRBV7-2 and TRBJ1-3; D unresolved. CDR1 SGHTA and CDR2 FQGNSA come from the germline V gene. The CDR3 contains 15 residues. The V and J ends lost 1 base and 4 bases respectively, with 11 bases between them. The CDR3 region is CASSLEMVGGNTIYF. The DNA for the CDR3 is TGTGCCAGCAGCTTAGAGATGGTAGGCGGAAACACCATATATTTT.

V is TRBV7-6 and J is TRBJ2-2, with 12 positions matching TRBD2. The ends lost 5 bases at V and 6 bases at J; junction bases unmatched: 4. This CDR3 is built from 15 residues. Germline CDR1 reads SGHVS; CDR2 reads FNYEAQ. The CDR3 region is CASSPTSGGPGELFF. CDR3 nucleotides: TGTGCCAGCAGCCCTACTAGCGGGGGGCCCGGGGAGCTGTTTTTT.

This clone was counted a single time. The chain joins TRBV30 to TRBJ1-5; TRBD1 is a possible D gene (6 bases). Between the trimmed V and J ends, which lost 8 bases and 1 base, there was a span of 12 bases. CDR3 length: 13 residues. Germline CDR1 reads GTSNPN; CDR2 reads SVGIG (reference sequence). CDR3 sequence (DNA): TGTGCCGCCCAGGGGAAAAGCAATCAGCCCCAGCATTTT. Translated: CAAQGKSNQPQHF.

The chain recombines TRBV11-2 with TRBJ1-4, with D tentatively TRBD1 (5 bases). This CDR3 region has 14 residues. V was clipped by 5 bases and J by 8 bases, with 15 bases between them. In germline, CDR1 is SGHAT, CDR2 FQNNGV. The CDR3 reads CASSRFGEGEKLFF. The CDR3 DNA is TGTGCCAGCAGCCGCTTTGGGGAGGGGGAAAAACTGTTTTTT.

The chain links TRBV6-6 to TRBJ2-7; D might be TRBD1 (5 bases). In germline, CDR1 is MNHNY, CDR2 SVGAGI (reference sequence). CDR3 size: 15 residues. The V end lost 1 base, the J end lost 3 bases, and 13 bases lay between the germline ends. This CDR3 is CASSYFLDSNYEQYF. The CDR3, as DNA: TGTGCCAGCAGTTACTTCCTCGACAGTAACTACGAGCAGTACTTC.

V usage is TRBV30 and J usage is TRBJ1-1, with D tentatively TRBD1 (5 bases). Per germline, CDR1 GTSNPN and CDR2 SVGIG (reference sequence). The length of the CDR3 is 14 residues. Trimming took 2 bases from V and 5 from J, leaving 15 bases between them. The CDR3: CAWSSGTAATEAFF. The DNA of the CDR3 is TGTGCCTGGAGTTCCGGGACGGCTGCGACTGAAGCTTTCTTT.

The chain combines TRBV6-6 with TRBJ1-1; D may be TRBD1 (5 bases). Trimming took off 6 bases at V and 4 bases at J, with 9 bases between the two ends. In germline, CDR1 is MNHNY, CDR2 SVGAGI (reference sequence). The CDR3 runs to 12 residues. This CDR3 reads CASSWGGTEAFF. The CDR3 DNA reads as TGTGCCAGCAGCTGGGGGGGCACTGAAGCTTTCTTT.

This clone was detected a few times. This chain joins TRBV19 and TRBJ1-1; D perhaps matches TRBD1 (5 bases). CDR3 length equals 12 residues. V was shortened by 3 bases and J by 10 bases, with 12 bases between the two germline ends. CDR1 LNHDA and CDR2 SQIVND come from the germline V gene (reference sequence). The CDR3 region is CASSIRGEVAFF. Written as DNA, the CDR3 is TGTGCCAGTAGTATTAGAGGGGAGGTAGCTTTCTTT.

CDR3 sequence (DNA): TGTGCCAGCATAAGGGGTCAGGATTCACCCCTCCACTTT. Protein product: CASIRGQDSPLHF. This rearrangement joins TRBV28 to TRBJ1-6; TRBD1 might be the D (5 bases). The germline V gene has CDR1 MDHEN and CDR2 SYDVKM. V was shortened by 7 bases and J by 8 bases, with 12 bases between the two germline ends. This CDR3 has 13 residues.

This rearrangement joins TRBV5-4 to TRBJ2-7; 11 bases match TRBD1. CDR3 length: 16 amino acids. V trimming: 0 bases; J trimming: 7 bases; junction bases outside the gene matches: 9. Germline assignment: CDR1 SGHNT and CDR2 YYREEE (reference sequence). CDR3 sequence: CASSLAIGQGAGEQYF. The CDR3 DNA sequence: TGTGCCAGCAGCTTGGCTATAGGACAGGGGGCTGGAGAGCAGTACTTC.

This clone appeared many times. Here the CDR3 DNA reads TGTGCCAGCAGACTGAGCCGGGACATCACTGAAGCTTTCTTT. This gives the protein CASRLSRDITEAFF. The chain joins TRBV28 to TRBJ1-1; D perhaps matches TRBD1 (6 bases). Trimming pared 6 bases from V and 4 bases from J, leaving 15 bases between. CDR3 length equals 14 residues. Germline CDR1 reads MDHEN; CDR2 reads SYDVKM.